Listed here are 30 T cell receptor beta chains from one sample, sequenced in a study of OX40 agonist ivuxolimab in advanced cancers. Using immunoSEQ multiplex PCR, the repertoire was profiled, and TCRdb retains in-frame clones only, with some absent. The table lists tens of thousands of clones, roughly 84% of them singletons, with 4.6% in the top ten. Sample: CD4+ or CD8+ T cells sorted from blood, taken in a trial of the OX40 agonist ivuxolimab. All receptors derive from an adult with an advanced solid tumor such as melanoma, head and neck, liver or kidney cancer.

This chain joins TRBV5-6 and TRBJ1-5, with D possibly being TRBD1 (6 bases). This CDR3 is 15 amino acids long. CDR1 is SGHDT, CDR2 YYEEEE, per germline. V lost 1 base and J 4 bases, leaving 12 bases between the germline ends. The CDR3 reads CASSLRTEINQPQHF. CDR3 sequence (DNA): TGTGCCAGCAGCTTGAGGACAGAGATTAATCAGCCCCAGCATTTT.

The rearrangement links TRBV5-1 to TRBJ1-1; D may be TRBD1 (5 bases). Germline V gene lookup returns CDR1 SGHRS and CDR2 YFSETQ. CDR3 length: 14 amino acids. With 6 bases removed from V and 0 bases from J, the gap between germline ends came to 12 bases. The chain's CDR3 is CASNARDLNTEAFF. The DNA for the CDR3 is TGCGCCAGCAACGCCCGGGACTTGAACACTGAAGCTTTCTTT.

Turning to this clone: A read error may account for a junction end that differs from germline. V is TRBV7-2 and J is TRBJ2-3; no firm D call. Germline CDR1 SGHTA, CDR2 FQGNSA. CDR3 length equals 13 residues. The CDR3 DNA follows: TGTGCCAGCAGCCCCGCGCATTTATTGACTGGAAATTTT. It translates to CASSPAHLLTGNF. The full variable domain, in which reference TRBV7-2 and TRBJ2-3 provide the parts outside the CDR3, is GAGVSQSPSNKVTEKGKDVELRCDPISGHTALYWYRQSLGQGLEFLIYFQGNSAPDKSGLPSDRFSAERTGGSVSTLTIQRTQQEDSAVYLCASSPAHLLTGNFGPGTRLTVL.

The CDR3 reads CASRGISGASYEQYF. DNA for the CDR3: TGTGCCAGCAGGGGAATTAGCGGAGCCTCCTACGAGCAGTACTTC. The rearrangement links TRBV5-6 to TRBJ2-7, with D possibly being TRBD2 (6 bases). The V and J ends lost 5 bases and 0 bases respectively, with 15 bases between them. The V gene's germline CDR1 is SGHDT and CDR2 YYEEEE. The CDR3 has 15 residues.

V and J are TRBV5-1 and TRBJ2-2; TRBD1 agrees at 8 bases. J was trimmed by 4 bases and V by 4 bases; bases with no gene match: 12. Per the germline V gene, CDR1 is SGHRS and CDR2 is YFSETQ. The CDR3 has 17 amino acids. This CDR3 is CASSPLQTGVSTGELFF. The CDR3, as DNA: TGCGCCAGCAGCCCACTACAGACAGGGGTGAGCACCGGGGAGCTGTTTTTT.

The V and J genes are TRBV19 and TRBJ1-3; weak D call: TRBD1 (5 bases). CDR3 length equals 15 residues. Trimming shortened V by 5 bases and J by 4 bases, and 15 bases separated the two germline ends. Germline assignment: CDR1 LNHDA and CDR2 SQIVND (reference sequence). The CDR3 protein is CASSLSGSQGNTIYF. DNA for the CDR3: TGTGCCAGTAGTTTATCAGGGTCGCAAGGAAACACCATATATTTT.

The chain is built from TRBV4-2 and TRBJ1-2; D unresolved. With 0 bases removed from V and 4 bases from J, the gap between germline ends came to 12 bases. Per the germline V gene, CDR1 is LGHNA and CDR2 is YNFKEQ. CDR3 length: 15 amino acids. CDR3 sequence reads: CASSQEAAATYGYTF. CDR3 sequence (DNA): TGTGCCAGCAGCCAAGAGGCGGCGGCGACCTATGGCTACACCTTC.

Here the CDR3 reads CASGAPSSYNEQFF. The CDR3 DNA sequence: TGTGCTAGTGGTGCCCCGAGCTCCTACAATGAGCAGTTCTTC. This rearrangement joins TRBV12-5 to TRBJ2-1; D unclear. Deletions cut 5 bases from V and 0 bases from J, with 8 bases between. Per germline, CDR1 LGHNT and CDR2 FRNRAP. The CDR3 spans 14 residues.

V usage is TRBV14 and J usage is TRBJ2-1, with TRBD2 matching over 7 bases. The CDR3 length is 15 residues. Looked up from germline, CDR1 is SGHDN and CDR2 is FVKESK. V dropped 1 base and J dropped 7; count of bases not matched to a gene: 7. CDR3 nucleotide sequence: TGTGCCAGCAGCCAAGCCATACTAGCGATAAATGAGCAGTTCTTC. Protein product: CASSQAILAINEQFF.

The chain combines TRBV25-1 with TRBJ2-5, with D tentatively TRBD2 (5 bases). CDR1 and CDR2 from the germline V gene are MGHDK and SYGVNS. The CDR3 has 14 residues. V lost 7 bases, J lost 3 bases, and 15 bases lay in between. The CDR3 DNA reads as TGTGCCAGCAAGTCGCCGGGAAAAGAAGAGACCCAGTACTTC. This encodes CASKSPGKEETQYF.

This chain links TRBV5-4 with TRBJ1-4; D is undetermined. CDR1 is SGHNT, CDR2 YYREEE, per germline (reference sequence). The CDR3 is 13 amino acids. Trimming pared 4 bases from V and 5 bases from J, leaving 9 bases between. DNA of the CDR3: TGTGCCAGCAGCGCCGGGAGGAATGAAAAACTGTTTTTT. Translation gives CASSAGRNEKLFF.

This chain uses TRBV5-5 with TRBJ1-3; D uncertain. Germline assignment: CDR1 SGHKS and CDR2 YYEKEE (reference sequence). The CDR3 runs 16 residues. The V end lost 0 bases, the J end lost 0 bases, and 10 bases lay between the germline ends. DNA of the CDR3: TGTGCCAGCAGCTTGGTCCCCAGTCTCTCTGGAAACACCATATATTTT. Translated: CASSLVPSLSGNTIYF.

The V and J genes are TRBV19 and TRBJ1-3; the D is unclear. The CDR3 consists of 15 residues. V was cut by 2 bases and J by 1 base, with 9 bases left in between. From germline, CDR1 is LNHDA and CDR2 SQIVND (reference sequence). The CDR3, as DNA: TGTGCCAGTAGTATATCGGCCGGGTCTGGAAACACCATATATTTT. Translation gives CASSISAGSGNTIYF.

J is TRBJ2-5 and V is TRBV7-3, with a possible D match to TRBD2 (5 bases). The V end was cut by 5 bases, the J end by 5 bases, with 12 bases between. Germline V gene sequence: CDR1 SGHTA, CDR2 FQGTGA. The CDR3 is 13 residues long. The CDR3 protein is CASSPAGVETQYF. CDR3 in DNA: TGTGCCAGCAGCCCAGCCGGGGTGGAGACCCAGTACTTC.

The chain has TRBV5-6 and TRBJ1-2; TRBD1 matches at 10 bases. Germline CDR1 SGHDT, CDR2 YYEEEE. The CDR3 has 16 residues. V gave up 4 bases and J gave up 5 bases; unmatched junction bases: 11. This CDR3 reads CASSLSGQGSWYGYTF. The CDR3 bases are TGTGCCAGCAGCCTATCGGGACAGGGGTCATGGTATGGCTACACCTTC.

The gene calls are TRBV7-9 and TRBJ2-1, with 13 bases lining up with TRBD2. V trimming: 8 bases; J trimming: 5 bases; junction bases outside the gene matches: 6. The germline V gene encodes CDR1 SEHNR and CDR2 FQNEAQ (reference sequence). The CDR3 extends over 15 amino acids. The CDR3: CASWTSGSRDNEQFF. CDR3 bases: TGTGCCAGCTGGACTAGCGGGAGTCGTGACAATGAGCAGTTCTTC.

The rearrangement uses TRBV6-1 and TRBJ1-1; 8 nucleotides match TRBD1. CDR1 and CDR2 from the germline V gene are MNHNS and SASEGT. Trimming removed 6 bases from V and 3 bases from J; junction bases left unmatched: 9. The length of the CDR3 is 15 residues. CDR3 residues: CASSRTGQFDTEAFF. DNA of the CDR3: TGTGCCAGCAGCCGGACAGGGCAATTCGACACTGAAGCTTTCTTT.

CDR3 DNA: TGCGCCAGCAGCTTCTCGCGGGAGCCCCGGACAGATACGCAGTATTTT. Encoded protein: CASSFSREPRTDTQYF. The rearrangement uses TRBV5-1 and TRBJ2-3, with TRBD2 identical over 7 bases. The CDR3 extends over 16 amino acids. CDR1 and CDR2 from the germline V gene are SGHRS and YFSETQ. V lost 2 bases to trimming and J lost 3 bases; unmatched junction nucleotides: 9.

The V call is TRBV7-6, the J call TRBJ2-5; D is perhaps TRBD1 (7 bases). The CDR3 length is 17 residues. CDR1 is SGHVS, CDR2 FNYEAQ, per germline. Trimming cost V 0 bases and J 5 bases, with 19 bases left between them. This CDR3 reads CASSLARQGSGGETQYF. The CDR3, as DNA: TGTGCCAGCAGCTTAGCGCGACAGGGATCTGGGGGGGAGACCCAGTACTTC. The full variable domain, completed using reference TRBV7-6 and TRBJ2-5, is GAGVSQSPRYKVTKRGQDVALRCDPISGHVSLYWYRQALGQGPEFLTYFNYEAQQDKSGLPNDRFSAERPEGSISTLTIQRTEQRDSAMYRCASSLARQGSGGETQYFGPGTRLLVL.

The chain joins TRBV27 to TRBJ1-3; D call uncertain. The CDR3 consists of 16 residues. Germline values: CDR1 MNHEY, CDR2 SMNVEV (reference sequence). Trimming stripped 4 bases from V and 0 bases from J, with 13 bases between. CDR3 residues: CASSSYPRSSGNTIYF. In nucleotides, the CDR3 is TGTGCCAGCAGTTCTTACCCCCGAAGCTCTGGAAACACCATATATTTT.

V gene TRBV25-1 combines with J gene TRBJ1-5, with 7 bases fitting TRBD1. After removal of 4 bases from V and 5 bases from J, the junction contained 2 bases not matched to a gene. The CDR3 runs to 13 residues. CDR1 and CDR2 from the germline V gene are MGHDK and SYGVNS. CDR3 DNA sequence: TGTGCCAGCAGTGCGACAGGGCATCAGCCCCAGCATTTT. It translates to CASSATGHQPQHF.

The CDR3 DNA follows: TGTGCCAGCAGTTATAGGGCAGCGAGTATCGATACGCAGTATTTT. Translated, it gives CASSYRAASIDTQYF. This chain uses TRBV6-9 with TRBJ2-3, with unresolved D. The CDR3 is 15 amino acids. Germline assignment: CDR1 MNHGY and CDR2 SVAAGI. Trimming removed 2 bases at V and 6 bases at J, with 15 bases between.

The CDR3, as DNA: TGTGCCAGCAGTGTCATGGTCGCGAGGGATGAGCAGTTCTTC. This gives the protein CASSVMVARDEQFF. The chain uses TRBV6-1 and TRBJ2-1; perhaps TRBD2 as D (5 bases). V lost 4 bases and J lost 8, with 15 bases in between. The CDR3 consists of 14 residues. Germline CDR1 is MNHNS and CDR2 is SASEGT.

Sample share makes this clone medium-sized (0.01 to 0.1%). This chain uses TRBV2 with TRBJ1-1, with 9 bases matching TRBD1. The CDR3 has 16 residues. Germline V gene data show CDR1 as SNHLY and CDR2 as FYNNEI. V dropped 2 bases and J dropped 6; count of bases not matched to a gene: 10. The CDR3 sequence: CASSERGTGGGSEAFF. DNA of the CDR3: TGTGCCAGCAGTGAAAGGGGTACAGGGGGCGGGTCTGAAGCTTTCTTT.

This chain links TRBV6-6 with TRBJ2-3; 11 bases align to TRBD2. With 9 bases clipped from V and 4 bases from J, the junction kept 6 bases outside the gene matches. CDR1 MNHNY and CDR2 SVGAGI come from the germline V gene (reference sequence). The CDR3 is 14 amino acids. The DNA for the CDR3 is TGTGCCAGTAGCGGGAGGGAGGGCTCAGATACGCAGTATTTT. Its protein product is CASSGREGSDTQYF.

The chain couples TRBV15 to TRBJ1-5; D remains ambiguous. CDR1 and CDR2 from the germline V gene are LNHNV and YYDKDF (reference sequence). The germline V and J ends were trimmed by 3 bases and 4 bases, with 7 bases remaining between them. This CDR3 is 13 amino acids long. The CDR3 region has the DNA TGTGCCACCAGCAGGCCGTCGAATCAGCCCCAGCATTTT. Its translation is CATSRPSNQPQHF.

There are a few counts of this clone. The chain carries TRBV14 and TRBJ2-7; 10 positions match TRBD2. Germline CDR1 SGHDN, CDR2 FVKESK. Losses at the gene ends were 4 bases for V and 3 bases for J; bases not matched to a gene: 9. The CDR3 is 16 amino acids. The CDR3: CASSRNSAGGNYEQYF. The DNA of the CDR3 is TGTGCCAGCAGCCGAAATTCAGCGGGAGGGAACTACGAGCAGTACTTC.

This clone was counted many times. V gene TRBV6-5 combines with J gene TRBJ1-5; D unclear. V was trimmed by 5 bases and J by 0 bases, leaving 8 bases between them. The CDR3 has 14 residues. Germline V gene sequence: CDR1 MNHEY, CDR2 SVGAGI. In nucleotides, the CDR3 is TGTGCCAGCAGTACGACATATAGCAATCAGCCCCAGCATTTT. Protein product: CASSTTYSNQPQHF.

This clone was observed a handful of times. The chain links TRBV6-5 to TRBJ2-7; D may correspond to TRBD1 or TRBD2 (5 bases each). Germline CDR1 MNHEY, CDR2 SVGAGI. The CDR3 is 14 amino acids. Trimming cost V 2 bases and J 3 bases, with 11 bases left between them. Here the CDR3 DNA reads TGTGCCAGCAGTTACGGGACGGGGAACTACGAGCAGTACTTC. It codes for CASSYGTGNYEQYF.

A single count supports this clone. The V call is TRBV6-5, the J call TRBJ2-5, with D possibly being TRBD2 (7 bases). The V gene's germline CDR1 is MNHEY and CDR2 SVGAGI. Deletions cut 2 bases from V and 5 bases from J, with 12 bases between. The CDR3 loop spans 14 amino acids. CDR3 sequence: CASSYAGALETQYF. CDR3 coding DNA: TGTGCCAGCAGTTACGCGGGGGCCTTGGAGACCCAGTACTTC.